The 26 T cell receptor beta chains below were found in one sample sequenced in a study of CD8 T cells in ankylosing spondylitis. TCRdb itself ran the 5' RACE reads through MiXCR, one entry per CDR3 protein. The sample yields roughly 240,000 distinct CDR3 sequences, 8% to 9% seen once. The sequenced sample consisted of blood, either unsorted or a sorted T cell fraction (not recorded which). The receptors stem from a female donor with ankylosing spondylitis or in good health (not recorded which).

This clonotype was counted at least ten times. The gene calls are TRBV27 and TRBJ2-2, with D unresolved. CDR3 length: 12 amino acids. Trimming removed 7 bases from V and 6 bases from J, with 9 bases in between. Germline-derived CDR1 and CDR2 are MNHEY and SMNVEV (reference sequence). The CDR3 is CASKVVPGELFF. The CDR3 nucleotides read TGTGCCAGCAAGGTCGTCCCCGGGGAGCTGTTTTTT.

This clonotype was counted a single time. A much larger clone differs by one base, so this may be a read error. This chain joins TRBV12-3 or TRBV12-4 and TRBJ1-1, with 10 positions matching TRBD1. The CDR3 is 14 residues long. The CDR3, as DNA: TGTGCCAGCGGGTACCGGGACAGGGGACCTGAAGTTTTCTTT. Translation: CASGYRDRGPEVFF.

This clonotype has only a few counts. The CDR3 bases are TGTGCCACCAGCCCACGGACTAGCGGAACCTACAATGAGCAGTTCTTC. Translating it yields CATSPRTSGTYNEQFF. V is TRBV15 and J is TRBJ2-1, with 10 positions matching TRBD2. The CDR3 contains 16 residues. With V trimmed by 5 bases and J by 2 bases, 6 bases remained unmatched. Germline assignment: CDR1 LNHNV and CDR2 YYDKDF (reference sequence). The full variable domain, completed using reference TRBV15 and TRBJ2-1, is DAMVIQNPRYQVTQFGKPVTLSCSQTLNHNVMYWYQQKSSQAPKLLFHYYDKDFNNEADTPDNFQSRRPNTSFCFLDIRSPGLGDTAMYLCATSPRTSGTYNEQFFGPGTRLTVL.

The chain joins TRBV7-9 to TRBJ1-2; D is possibly TRBD1 (5 bases). Trimming took 2 bases from V and 7 from J, leaving 14 bases between them. Germline CDR1 is SEHNR and CDR2 is FQNEAQ (reference sequence). The CDR3 is 14 amino acids. The CDR3 coding sequence is TGTGCCAGCAGCTTACAGGACCTAAGGGGTGGCTACACCTTC. Translated, it gives CASSLQDLRGGYTF.

This clonotype was counted many times. The chain combines TRBV20-1 with TRBJ2-3; 12 bases are a match to TRBD2. In germline, CDR1 is DFQATT, CDR2 SNEGSKA (reference sequence). With V trimmed by 6 bases and J by 5 bases, 9 bases remained unmatched. CDR3 length: 15 residues. In DNA, the CDR3 is TGCAGTGCCCTAACTAGCGGGAGGATGGGAGATACGCAGTATTTT. Translating it yields CSALTSGRMGDTQYF.

This sequence joins TRBV29-1 and TRBJ2-7, with 8 nucleotides matching TRBD1. V was clipped by 7 bases and J by 5 bases; unmatched bases: 4. The CDR3 spans 11 residues. Germline loops: CDR1 SQVTM, CDR2 ANQGSEA. CDR3 region: CSAGQGHEQYF. The CDR3, as DNA: TGCAGCGCAGGACAGGGCCACGAGCAGTACTTC.

This clonotype has at least ten counts. This chain uses TRBV6-5 with TRBJ2-3; D not certain. The CDR3 loop spans 14 amino acids. Trimming stripped 2 bases from V and 3 bases from J, with 9 bases between. From germline, CDR1 is MNHEY and CDR2 SVGAGI. The CDR3 DNA reads as TGTGCCAGCAGTTACCGCCCTTCTACAGATACGCAGTATTTT. Its protein is CASSYRPSTDTQYF.

This clonotype was picked up many times. This rearrangement joins TRBV12-3 or TRBV12-4 to TRBJ2-2; D may correspond to TRBD1 or TRBD2 (5 bases each). The CDR3 contains 14 residues. With 5 bases removed from V and 6 bases from J, the gap between germline ends came to 13 bases. The CDR3 here is CASSPGRGPGELFF. For the CDR3, the DNA is TGTGCCAGCAGTCCCGGTAGGGGACCCGGGGAGCTGTTTTTT.

This clonotype was recorded at least ten times. The chain uses TRBV27 and TRBJ1-6; D is unclear. CDR1 MNHEY and CDR2 SMNVEV come from the germline V gene (reference sequence). The CDR3 sequence is 13 residues long. V was clipped by 6 bases and J by 2 bases, with 5 bases between them. CDR3 bases: TGTGCCAGCAGGGAAACCTATAATTCACCCCTCCACTTT. Its translation: CASRETYNSPLHF.

A single count supports this clonotype. The chain carries TRBV10-1 and TRBJ2-1; possible D gene TRBD1, 5 bases. The germline V gene encodes CDR1 WNHNN and CDR2 SYGVQD (reference sequence). The CDR3 totals 16 residues. Deletions cut 0 bases from V and 7 bases from J, with 16 bases between. This CDR3 reads CASSESRMGLRNEQFF. Written as DNA, the CDR3 is TGCGCCAGCAGTGAGTCGAGGATGGGGCTTCGAAATGAGCAGTTCTTC.

J is TRBJ2-2 and V is TRBV10-1; 8 positions match TRBD2. The germline gives CDR1 WNHNN, CDR2 SYGVQD (reference sequence). CDR3 length: 16 amino acids. With V trimmed by 5 bases and J by 6 bases, 11 bases remained unmatched. The CDR3 DNA follows: TGCGCCAGCAGTCTCCTCAGCGGGGGTAGTCCCGGGGAGCTGTTTTTT. It translates to CASSLLSGGSPGELFF.

In its sample, this clonotype was seen a few times. The rearrangement links TRBV4-3 to TRBJ2-3, with D perhaps matching TRBD1 or TRBD2 (5 bases each). Trimming left V 3 bases short and J 4 bases short, with 29 bases between. CDR3 length: 20 residues. Germline-derived CDR1 and CDR2 are LGHNA and YSLEER. CDR3 in amino acids: CASSHVYRSLEGVQADTQYF. In DNA form, the CDR3 reads TGCGCCAGCAGCCACGTCTACAGGAGCCTTGAGGGTGTGCAGGCAGATACGCAGTATTTT.

This clonotype was recorded many times. The chain is built from TRBV28 and TRBJ2-3, with TRBD2 identical over 8 bases. CDR3 length equals 15 residues. Germline V gene data show CDR1 as MDHEN and CDR2 as SYDVKM. J was trimmed by 4 bases and V by 3 bases; bases with no gene match: 6. As DNA, the CDR3 is TGTGCCAGCAGTTTCCCAGCGGGAGATTCAGATACGCAGTATTTT. Amino acid sequence: CASSFPAGDSDTQYF.

This clonotype was detected many times. The CDR3 loop is CASSVDRGEAFF. The CDR3, as DNA: TGTGCCAGCAGTGTAGACAGGGGTGAAGCTTTCTTT. This chain connects TRBV25-1 to TRBJ1-1, with 8 bases aligning to TRBD1. The length of the CDR3 is 12 residues. Germline values: CDR1 MGHDK, CDR2 SYGVNS. V shed 4 bases and J 7 bases; nucleotides not matched to a gene: 2. The entire variable domain, with the rest obtained from reference TRBV25-1 and TRBJ1-1, is as follows: EADIYQTPRYLVIGTGKKITLECSQTMGHDKMYWYQQDPGMELHLIHYSYGVNSTEKGDLSSESTVSRIRTEHFPLTLESARPSHTSQYLCASSVDRGEAFFGQGTRLTVV.

The chain joins TRBV30 to TRBJ1-5; D is unresolved. Between the trimmed V and J ends, which lost 0 bases and 3 bases, there was a span of 6 bases. CDR3 length: 13 amino acids. Per germline, CDR1 GTSNPN and CDR2 SVGIG (reference sequence). The CDR3 DNA reads TGTGCCTGGAGTGTACAGATCAATCAGCCCCAGCATTTT. Its translation is CAWSVQINQPQHF.

The chain couples TRBV12-3 or TRBV12-4 to TRBJ2-2; D perhaps matches TRBD2 (5 bases). The CDR3 loop spans 15 amino acids. Trimming took off 3 bases at V and 4 bases at J, with 12 bases between the two ends. The DNA for the CDR3 is TGTGCCAGCAGTTTTTCTGGGAGAGTCACCGGGGAGCTGTTTTTT. It translates to CASSFSGRVTGELFF.

Many counts were recorded for this clonotype. This chain uses TRBV4-3 with TRBJ2-1, with 15 bases that match TRBD2. The CDR3 spans 18 residues. J was trimmed by 4 bases and V by 0 bases; bases with no gene match: 4. Per the germline V gene, CDR1 is LGHNA and CDR2 is YSLEER. The CDR3 nucleotides read TGCGCCAGCAGCCAAGAATACGGACTAGCGGGAGGGTACAATGAGCAGTTCTTC. Residues: CASSQEYGLAGGYNEQFF.

This clonotype appeared many times. The V call is TRBV20-1, the J call TRBJ1-2; D gene ambiguous. CDR3 length equals 16 residues. Germline V gene data show CDR1 as DFQATT and CDR2 as SNEGSKA (reference sequence). V was shortened by 4 bases and J by 2 bases, with 20 bases between the two germline ends. CDR3 protein: CSATTELRQLNYGYTF. For the CDR3, the DNA is TGCAGTGCTACAACGGAGCTGCGTCAGTTGAACTATGGCTACACCTTC.

This clonotype was counted ten times or more. The chain recombines TRBV19 with TRBJ2-1, with 8 bases aligning to TRBD2. Per germline, CDR1 LNHDA and CDR2 SQIVND (reference sequence). The V segment lost 9 bases and the J segment 6 bases; nucleotides outside the gene matches: 10. This CDR3 region has 14 residues. The DNA of the CDR3 is TGTGCCAGCCTGCCCAGCGGGAGCTCCAATGAGCAGTTCTTC. Amino acid sequence: CASLPSGSSNEQFF. Combining the CDR3 with reference TRBV19 and TRBJ2-1 gives the whole variable domain DGGITQSPKYLFRKEGQNVTLSCEQNLNHDAMYWYRQDPGQGLRLIYYSQIVNDFQKGDIAEGYSVSREKKESFPLTVTSAQKNPTAFYLCASLPSGSSNEQFFGPGTRLTVL.

This clonotype has a count of ten or more. V gene TRBV11-2 combines with J gene TRBJ2-5; 10 nucleotides match TRBD2. The CDR3 loop spans 15 amino acids. The J segment lost 3 bases and the V segment lost 6 bases, leaving 7 bases of the junction unmatched. Germline values: CDR1 SGHAT, CDR2 FQNNGV. CDR3 sequence: CASRSQAGGKETQYF. DNA for the CDR3: TGTGCCAGCAGGTCCCAAGCGGGAGGGAAAGAGACCCAGTACTTC.

This clonotype was picked up many times. The chain has TRBV12-3 or TRBV12-4 and TRBJ1-2; 8 nucleotides agree with TRBD1. The CDR3 extends over 13 amino acids. J was trimmed by 8 bases and V by 4 bases; bases with no gene match: 6. The CDR3 DNA reads TGTGCCAGCAGTTACAGGGGGGGTGGCGGCTACACCTTC. Translated, it gives CASSYRGGGGYTF.

This clonotype appeared many times. The chain combines TRBV29-1 with TRBJ1-2, with 7 bases lining up with TRBD1. Germline V gene data show CDR1 as SQVTM and CDR2 as ANQGSEA. The junction had 6 bases not matched to a gene; V was cut back by 4 bases and J by 4 bases. The CDR3 loop spans 13 amino acids. The DNA for the CDR3 is TGCAGCGTTGGAACAGGGGAAAGCTATGGCTACACCTTC. Encoded protein: CSVGTGESYGYTF. The full variable domain, its missing parts supplied by reference TRBV29-1 and TRBJ1-2, is SAVISQKPSRDICQRGTSLTIQCQVDSQVTMMFWYRQQPGQSLTLIATANQGSEATYESGFVIDKFPISRPNLTFSTLTVSNMSPEDSSIYLCSVGTGESYGYTFGSGTRLTVV.

In this sample, this clonotype turned up once. Possible read error: a much larger clone is one base away. The chain combines TRBV7-2 with TRBJ2-7; 7 bases line up with TRBD2. This CDR3 is 15 amino acids long. Looked up from germline, CDR1 is SGHTA and CDR2 is FQGNSA. CDR3 loop: CVSSLGLAASYEQYF. The CDR3 nucleotides read TGTGTCAGCAGCTTAGGCCTAGCGGCCTCCTACGAGCAGTACTTC. The full variable domain, its missing parts supplied by reference TRBV7-2 and TRBJ2-7, is GAGVSQSPSNKVTEKGKDVELRCDPISGHTALYWYRQSLGQGLEFLIYFQGNSAPDKSGLPSDRFSAERTGGSVSTLTIQRTQQEDSAVYLCVSSLGLAASYEQYFGPGTRLTVT.

This clonotype showed up many times. The chain is built from TRBV5-1 and TRBJ2-5; the match to TRBD1 covers 8 bases. The germline gives CDR1 SGHRS, CDR2 YFSETQ. This CDR3 comprises 15 residues. With V trimmed by 0 bases and J by 5 bases, 6 bases remained unmatched. The CDR3 region is CASSLGRGRGETQYF. The CDR3 coding sequence is TGCGCCAGCAGCTTGGGCAGGGGGCGAGGGGAGACCCAGTACTTC.

This clonotype came up many times. This chain joins TRBV9 and TRBJ2-5; 9 nucleotides line up with TRBD1. The CDR3 runs to 16 residues. Germline V gene lookup returns CDR1 SGDLS and CDR2 YYNGEE. V gave up 0 bases and J gave up 2 bases; unmatched junction bases: 5. CDR3 bases: TGTGCCAGCAGCGTAGCTCCCGGGACAGGGCAAGAGACCCAGTACTTC. It codes for CASSVAPGTGQETQYF.

About this clonotype: A much larger clone differs by one base, so this may be a read error. This chain links TRBV20-1 with TRBJ2-5; no firm D call. The CDR3 has 11 residues. Trimming took off 4 bases at V and 7 bases at J, with 10 bases between the two ends. Looked up from germline, CDR1 is DFQATT and CDR2 is SNEGSKA (reference sequence). The CDR3 reads CSAIDRGTQYF. CDR3 bases: TGCAGTGCTATCGACCGAGGGACCCAGTACTTC.